The TCR beta chain under discussion was sequenced for a study of blood T cell repertoires in COVID-19. Turning to the study itself: From the United States, Italy and Spain came samples of acute and convalescent COVID-19.

Original analysis: Estimated nucleated cell counts came from reference gene primer amplification. Assay: immunoSEQ multiplex PCR; the TCRdb copy retains only in-frame clones and omits some. Clonal size and the V and J genes are those of that table, whereas D and trimming came from the DNA. Of about 140,000 clones in the sample, 75% to 85% were seen once. Germline-derived CDR1 and CDR2 are MNHEY and SVGAGI. V was shortened by 6 bases and J by 0 bases, with 12 bases between the two germline ends. This CDR3 comprises 15 residues. The sequencing sample was made of peripheral blood. The chain links TRBV6-5 to TRBJ1-3; D remains unclear. This clonotype was obtained from a woman of 80 years or more with active or convalescent COVID-19. The CDR3 nucleotides read TGTGCCAGCAGCCGAGGTGTGGTCTCTGGAAACACCATATATTTT. It is translated as CASSRGVVSGNTIYF.